This T cell receptor (beta chain) stems from a study of regulatory T cells in long-lasting Graves disease. The authors built TCR beta libraries using iRepertoire HTBI primers and Arm-PCR of CDR3 regions. One entry per CDR3 protein, called by TCRdb with MiXCR from the multiplex PCR reads. This table holds approximately 270,000 distinct CDR3 sequences, under 20% found once. There are a few counts of this clonotype. Germline lookup yields CDR1 SGHTA and CDR2 FQGNSA. The CDR3 totals 17 residues. The V end lost 5 bases, the J end lost 0 bases, and 14 bases lay between the germline ends. Time point meaning: newly diagnosed GD, antithyroid drugs for less than 3 months. After RNA was extracted from PBMCs, the TCR library was made from it. A further study also used this sample, focusing on T cells in Graves' hyperthyroidism and ophthalmopathy.

This clonotype was obtained from a woman in her thirties with Graves disease. The sequenced sample was peripheral blood mononuclear cells (PBMCs), obtained at new diagnosis, from a patient treated with antithyroid drugs. The rearrangement uses TRBV7-2 and TRBJ1-6; D is possibly TRBD1 (5 bases). CDR3: CASSPMGRSSYNSPLHF. CDR3 coding DNA: TGTGCCAGCAGCCCAATGGGACGTAGCTCCTATAATTCACCCCTCCACTTT.